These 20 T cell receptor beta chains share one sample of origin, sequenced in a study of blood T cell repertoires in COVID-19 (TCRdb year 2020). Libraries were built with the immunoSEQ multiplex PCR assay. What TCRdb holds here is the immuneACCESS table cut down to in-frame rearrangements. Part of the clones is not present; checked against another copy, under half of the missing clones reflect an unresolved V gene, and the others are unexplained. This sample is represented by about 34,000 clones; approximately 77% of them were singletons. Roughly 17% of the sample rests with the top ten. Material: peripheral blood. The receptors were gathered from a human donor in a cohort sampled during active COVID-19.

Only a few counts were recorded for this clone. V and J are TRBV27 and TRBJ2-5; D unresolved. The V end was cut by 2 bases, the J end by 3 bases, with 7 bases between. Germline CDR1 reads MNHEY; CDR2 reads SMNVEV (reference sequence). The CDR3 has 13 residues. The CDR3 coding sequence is TGTGCCAGCAGTTTAGGGCTAAAAGAGACCCAGTACTTC. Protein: CASSLGLKETQYF.

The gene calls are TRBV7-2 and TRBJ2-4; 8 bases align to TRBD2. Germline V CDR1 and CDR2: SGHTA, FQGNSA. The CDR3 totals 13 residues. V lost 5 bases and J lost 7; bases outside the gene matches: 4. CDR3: CASSPRGGNIQYF. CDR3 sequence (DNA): TGTGCCAGCAGCCCTCGGGGGGGGAACATTCAGTACTTC.

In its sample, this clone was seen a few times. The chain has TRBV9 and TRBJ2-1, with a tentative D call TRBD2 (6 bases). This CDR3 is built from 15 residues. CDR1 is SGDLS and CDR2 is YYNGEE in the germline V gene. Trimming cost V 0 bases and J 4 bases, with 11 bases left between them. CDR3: CASSVEPGGYNEQFF. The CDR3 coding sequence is TGTGCCAGCAGCGTAGAGCCCGGGGGATACAATGAGCAGTTCTTC.

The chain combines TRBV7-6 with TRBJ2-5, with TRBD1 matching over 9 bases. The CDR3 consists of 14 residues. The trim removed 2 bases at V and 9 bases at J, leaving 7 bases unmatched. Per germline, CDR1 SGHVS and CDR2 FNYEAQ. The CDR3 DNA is TGTGCCAGCAGCTTACCAGGACAGGGGTCACCCCAGTACTTC. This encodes CASSLPGQGSPQYF.

CDR3 in DNA: TGTGCCAGTAGTATGAGGACAGGGAACTATGGCTACACCTTC. Amino acid sequence: CASSMRTGNYGYTF. V and J are TRBV19 and TRBJ1-2; 8 bases are a match to TRBD1. Trimming at V came to 3 bases and at J to 2 bases, leaving 2 bases not matched to a gene. This CDR3 region has 14 residues. CDR1 is LNHDA, CDR2 SQIVND, per germline (reference sequence).

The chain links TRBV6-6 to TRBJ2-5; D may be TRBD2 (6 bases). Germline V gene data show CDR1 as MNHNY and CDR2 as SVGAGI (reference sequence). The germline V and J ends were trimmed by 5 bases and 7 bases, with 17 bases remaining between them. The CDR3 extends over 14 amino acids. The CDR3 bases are TGTGCCAGCAGTAGAGGACGACTAGGTGGGACCCAGTACTTC. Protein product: CASSRGRLGGTQYF.

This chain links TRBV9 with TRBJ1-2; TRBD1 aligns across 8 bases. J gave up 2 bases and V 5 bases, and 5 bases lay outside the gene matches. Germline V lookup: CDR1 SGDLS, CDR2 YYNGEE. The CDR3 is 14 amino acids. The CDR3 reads CASSQGQVNYGYTF. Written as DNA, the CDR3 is TGTGCCAGCAGTCAGGGACAGGTGAACTATGGCTACACCTTC. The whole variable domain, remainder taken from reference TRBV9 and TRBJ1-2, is DSGVTQTPKHLITATGQRVTLRCSPRSGDLSVYWYQQSLDQGLQFLIQYYNGEERAKGNILERFSAQQFPDLHSELNLSSLELGDSALYFCASSQGQVNYGYTFGSGTRLTVV.

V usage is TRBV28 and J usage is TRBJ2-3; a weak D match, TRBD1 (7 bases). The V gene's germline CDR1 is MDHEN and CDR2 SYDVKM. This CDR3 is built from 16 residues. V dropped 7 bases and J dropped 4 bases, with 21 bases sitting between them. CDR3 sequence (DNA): TGTGCCAGCATCCAAGGAGGGGGCAGAGCGCCAGATACGCAGTATTTT. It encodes CASIQGGGRAPDTQYF.

The CDR3 here is CASRGQGIAKNIQYF. CDR3 DNA: TGTGCCAGCAGGGGACAGGGGATAGCCAAAAACATTCAGTACTTC. This chain connects TRBV28 to TRBJ2-4; 10 bases agree with TRBD1. The CDR3 covers 15 residues. Germline CDR1 MDHEN, CDR2 SYDVKM. J gave up 0 bases and V 6 bases, and 2 bases lay outside the gene matches. The variable domain in full, completed from reference TRBV28 and TRBJ2-4, reads DVKVTQSSRYLVKRTGEKVFLECVQDMDHENMFWYRQDPGLGLRLIYFSYDVKMKEKGDIPEGYSVSREKKERFSLILESASTNQTSMYLCASRGQGIAKNIQYFGAGTRLSVL.

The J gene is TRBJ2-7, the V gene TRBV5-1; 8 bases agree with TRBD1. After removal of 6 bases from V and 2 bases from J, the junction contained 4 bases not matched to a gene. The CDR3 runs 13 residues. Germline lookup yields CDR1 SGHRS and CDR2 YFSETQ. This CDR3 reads CASNRDRTYEQYF. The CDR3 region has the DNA TGCGCCAGCAACCGGGACAGGACCTACGAGCAGTACTTC.

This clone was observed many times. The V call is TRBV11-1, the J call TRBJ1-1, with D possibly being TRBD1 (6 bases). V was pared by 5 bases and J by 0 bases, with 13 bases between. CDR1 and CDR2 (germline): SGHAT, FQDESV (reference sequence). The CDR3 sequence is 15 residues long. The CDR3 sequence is CASSVLQGMNTEAFF. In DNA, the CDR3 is TGTGCCAGCAGCGTCCTACAGGGTATGAACACTGAAGCTTTCTTT.

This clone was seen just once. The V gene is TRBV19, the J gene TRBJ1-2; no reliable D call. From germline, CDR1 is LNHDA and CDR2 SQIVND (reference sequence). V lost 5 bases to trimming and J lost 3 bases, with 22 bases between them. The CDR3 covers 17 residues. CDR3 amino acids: CASSVVLGGGPYYGYTF. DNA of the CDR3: TGTGCCAGTAGTGTAGTATTGGGAGGAGGACCGTACTATGGCTACACCTTC.

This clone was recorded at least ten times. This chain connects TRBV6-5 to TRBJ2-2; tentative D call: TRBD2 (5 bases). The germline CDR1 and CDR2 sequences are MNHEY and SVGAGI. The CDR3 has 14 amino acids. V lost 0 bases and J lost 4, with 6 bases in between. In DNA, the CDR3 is TGTGCCAGCAGTTACTCAGCGGTCACCGGGGAGCTGTTTTTT. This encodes CASSYSAVTGELFF.

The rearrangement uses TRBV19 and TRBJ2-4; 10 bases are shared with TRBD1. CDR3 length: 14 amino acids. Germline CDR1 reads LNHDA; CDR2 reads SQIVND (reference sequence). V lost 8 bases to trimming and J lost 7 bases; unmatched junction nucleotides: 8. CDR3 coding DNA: TGTGCCAGTGGGCCGGGGACAGGGGCCAACATTCAGTACTTC. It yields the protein CASGPGTGANIQYF.

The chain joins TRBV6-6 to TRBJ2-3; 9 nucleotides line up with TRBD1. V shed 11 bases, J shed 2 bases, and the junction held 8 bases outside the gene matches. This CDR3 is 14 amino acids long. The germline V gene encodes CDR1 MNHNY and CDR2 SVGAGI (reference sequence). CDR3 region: CAGGQGKITDTQYF. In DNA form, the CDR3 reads TGTGCCGGCGGACAGGGGAAAATCACAGATACGCAGTATTTT.

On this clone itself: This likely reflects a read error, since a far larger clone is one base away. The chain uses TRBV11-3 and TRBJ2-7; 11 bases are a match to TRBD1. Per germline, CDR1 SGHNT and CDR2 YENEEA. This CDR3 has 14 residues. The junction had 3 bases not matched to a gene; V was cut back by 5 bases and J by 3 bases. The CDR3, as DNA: TGTGCCAGCAGCCCCGGGACAGGGGGCTACGAGCAGTACTTC. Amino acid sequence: CASSPGTGGYEQYF.

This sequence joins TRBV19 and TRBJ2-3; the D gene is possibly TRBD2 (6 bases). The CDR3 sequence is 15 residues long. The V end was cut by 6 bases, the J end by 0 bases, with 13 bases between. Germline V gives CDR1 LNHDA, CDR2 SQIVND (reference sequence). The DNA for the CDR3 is TGTGCCAGTAGGAATAGCGGAGCAAGCACAGATACGCAGTATTTT. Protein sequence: CASRNSGASTDTQYF.

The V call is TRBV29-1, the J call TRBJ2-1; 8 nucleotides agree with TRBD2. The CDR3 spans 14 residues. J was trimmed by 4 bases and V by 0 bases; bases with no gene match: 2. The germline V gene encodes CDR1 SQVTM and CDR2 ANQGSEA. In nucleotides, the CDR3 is TGCAGCGTTGAAGATGAGCGGGGGTACAATGAGCAGTTCTTC. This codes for CSVEDERGYNEQFF.

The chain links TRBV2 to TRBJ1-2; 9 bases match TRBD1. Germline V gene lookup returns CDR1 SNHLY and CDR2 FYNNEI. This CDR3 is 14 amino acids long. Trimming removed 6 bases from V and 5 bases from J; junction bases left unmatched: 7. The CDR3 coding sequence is TGTGCCAGCAGCACAGGGGGCGCGGGGTATGGCTACACCTTC. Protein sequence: CASSTGGAGYGYTF.

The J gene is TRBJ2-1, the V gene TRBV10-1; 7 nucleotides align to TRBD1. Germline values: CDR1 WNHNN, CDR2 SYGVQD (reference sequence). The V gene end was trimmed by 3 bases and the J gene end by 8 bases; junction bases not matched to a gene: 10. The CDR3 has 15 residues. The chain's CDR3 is CASSEWAGGMYEQFF. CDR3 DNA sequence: TGCGCCAGCAGTGAATGGGCAGGGGGAATGTATGAGCAGTTCTTC.